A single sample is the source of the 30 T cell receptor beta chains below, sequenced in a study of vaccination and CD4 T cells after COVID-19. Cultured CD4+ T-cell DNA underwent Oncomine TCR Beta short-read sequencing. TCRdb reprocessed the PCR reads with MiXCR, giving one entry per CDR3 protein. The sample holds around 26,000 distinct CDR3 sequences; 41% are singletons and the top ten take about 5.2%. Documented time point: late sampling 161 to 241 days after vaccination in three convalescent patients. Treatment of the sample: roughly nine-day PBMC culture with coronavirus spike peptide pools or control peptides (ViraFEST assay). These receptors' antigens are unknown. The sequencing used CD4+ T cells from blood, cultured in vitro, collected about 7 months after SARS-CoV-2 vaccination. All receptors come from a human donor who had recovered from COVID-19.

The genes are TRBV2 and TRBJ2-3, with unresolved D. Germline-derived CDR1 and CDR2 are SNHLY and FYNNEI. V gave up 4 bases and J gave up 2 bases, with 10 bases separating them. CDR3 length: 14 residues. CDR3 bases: TGTGCCAGCAGTGGGACGCGCACCACAGATACGCAGTATTTT. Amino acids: CASSGTRTTDTQYF.

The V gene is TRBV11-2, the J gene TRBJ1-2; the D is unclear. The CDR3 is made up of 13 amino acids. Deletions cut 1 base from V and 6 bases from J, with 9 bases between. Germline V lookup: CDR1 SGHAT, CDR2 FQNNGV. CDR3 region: CASSLAWGNGYTF. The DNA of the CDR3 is TGTGCCAGCAGCTTAGCGTGGGGTAATGGCTACACCTTC.

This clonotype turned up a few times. This CDR3 is CASSSPGHEQFF. CDR3 DNA: TGTGCCAGCAGTTCTCCCGGGCATGAGCAGTTCTTC. The V call is TRBV6-5, the J call TRBJ2-1, with D hard to call. Germline V gene sequence: CDR1 MNHEY, CDR2 SVGAGI. Between the trimmed V and J ends, which lost 4 bases and 8 bases, there was a span of 9 bases. The CDR3 is 12 amino acids.

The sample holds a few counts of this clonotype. The CDR3 coding sequence is TGTGCCACCAGCAGAGTCACCGGGCCCTACGAGCAGTACTTC. It specifies CATSRVTGPYEQYF. The V and J genes are TRBV15 and TRBJ2-7; D remains unclear. Trimming cost V 1 base and J 2 bases, with 9 bases left between them. This CDR3 has 14 amino acids. CDR1 is LNHNV and CDR2 is YYDKDF in the germline V gene (reference sequence).

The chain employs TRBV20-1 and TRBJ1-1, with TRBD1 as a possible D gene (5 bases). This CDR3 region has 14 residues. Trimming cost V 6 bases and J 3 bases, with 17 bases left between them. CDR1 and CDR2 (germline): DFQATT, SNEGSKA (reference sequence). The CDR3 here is CSAWGGLRDTEAFF. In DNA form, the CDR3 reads TGCAGTGCGTGGGGGGGTCTTCGGGACACTGAAGCTTTCTTT.

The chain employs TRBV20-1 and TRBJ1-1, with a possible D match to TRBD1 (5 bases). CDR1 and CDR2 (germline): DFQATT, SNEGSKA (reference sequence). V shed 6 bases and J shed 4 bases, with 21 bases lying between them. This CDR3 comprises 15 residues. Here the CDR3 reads CSATRLGEGVTEAFF. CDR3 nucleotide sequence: TGCAGTGCAACCCGGCTGGGAGAAGGGGTCACTGAAGCTTTCTTT.

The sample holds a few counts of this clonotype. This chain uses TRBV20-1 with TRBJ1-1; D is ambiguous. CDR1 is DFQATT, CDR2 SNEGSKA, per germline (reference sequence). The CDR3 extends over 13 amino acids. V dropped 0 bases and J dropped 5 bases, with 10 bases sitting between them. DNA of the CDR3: TGCAGTGCTAGAGATGTCGTTTCGACTGAAGCTTTCTTT. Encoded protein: CSARDVVSTEAFF.

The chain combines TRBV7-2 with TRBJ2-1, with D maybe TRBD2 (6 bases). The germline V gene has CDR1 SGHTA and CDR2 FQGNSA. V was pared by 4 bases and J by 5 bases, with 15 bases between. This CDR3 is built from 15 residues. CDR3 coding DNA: TGTGCCAGCAGCTCGAGCGGGCGGGCCCACAATGAGCAGTTCTTC. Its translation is CASSSSGRAHNEQFF. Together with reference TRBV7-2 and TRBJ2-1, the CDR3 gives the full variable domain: GAGVSQSPSNKVTEKGKDVELRCDPISGHTALYWYRQSLGQGLEFLIYFQGNSAPDKSGLPSDRFSAERTGGSVSTLTIQRTQQEDSAVYLCASSSSGRAHNEQFFGPGTRLTVL.

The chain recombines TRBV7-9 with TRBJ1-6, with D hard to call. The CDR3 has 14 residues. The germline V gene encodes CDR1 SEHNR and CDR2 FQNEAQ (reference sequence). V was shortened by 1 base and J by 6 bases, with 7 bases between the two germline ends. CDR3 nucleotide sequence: TGTGCCAGCAGCTTAGTCATAGCTAATTCACCCCTCCACTTT. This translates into CASSLVIANSPLHF.

The CDR3 reads CASSLSGLGAGNEQFF. Written as DNA, the CDR3 is TGTGCCAGCAGTTTATCAGGGCTTGGGGCTGGCAATGAGCAGTTCTTC. The chain recombines TRBV27 with TRBJ2-1; possible D gene TRBD1, 5 bases. The CDR3 is made up of 16 amino acids. Germline-derived CDR1 and CDR2 are MNHEY and SMNVEV (reference sequence). Deletions cut 0 bases from V and 6 bases from J, with 15 bases between.

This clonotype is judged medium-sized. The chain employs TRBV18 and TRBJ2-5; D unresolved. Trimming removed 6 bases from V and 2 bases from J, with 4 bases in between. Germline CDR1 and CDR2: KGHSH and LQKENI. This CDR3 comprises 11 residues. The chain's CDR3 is CASSPQETQYF. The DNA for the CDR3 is TGTGCCAGCTCGCCTCAAGAGACCCAGTACTTC.

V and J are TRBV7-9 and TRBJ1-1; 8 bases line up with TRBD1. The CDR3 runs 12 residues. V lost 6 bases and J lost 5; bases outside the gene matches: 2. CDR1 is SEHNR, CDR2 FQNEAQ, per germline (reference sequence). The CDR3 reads CASSQGATEAFF. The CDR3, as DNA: TGTGCCAGCAGTCAGGGGGCGACTGAAGCTTTCTTT.

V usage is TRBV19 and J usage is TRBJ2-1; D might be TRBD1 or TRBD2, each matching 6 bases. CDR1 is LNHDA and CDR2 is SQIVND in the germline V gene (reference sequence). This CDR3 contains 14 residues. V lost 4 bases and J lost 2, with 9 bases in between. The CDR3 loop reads CASSRRGAYNEQFF. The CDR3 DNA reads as TGTGCCAGTAGTAGAAGGGGGGCCTACAATGAGCAGTTCTTC.

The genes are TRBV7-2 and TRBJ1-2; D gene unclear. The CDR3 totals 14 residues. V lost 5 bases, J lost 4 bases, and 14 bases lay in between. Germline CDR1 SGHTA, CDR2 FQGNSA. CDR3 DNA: TGTGCCAGCAGCCGATCCCCCTCTGGCTATGGCTACACCTTC. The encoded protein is CASSRSPSGYGYTF.

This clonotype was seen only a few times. The CDR3 loop reads CASRHKLNTEAFF. The CDR3 nucleotides read TGTGCCAGCAGACATAAACTGAACACTGAAGCTTTCTTT. The rearrangement links TRBV27 to TRBJ1-1; D not resolved. The CDR3 consists of 13 residues. The V gene's germline CDR1 is MNHEY and CDR2 SMNVEV (reference sequence). The V end lost 6 bases, the J end lost 0 bases, and 8 bases lay between the germline ends.

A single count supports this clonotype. CDR3 coding DNA: TGTGCCAGCAGCCGAACGGTCAATCAGCCCCAGCATTTT. This translates into CASSRTVNQPQHF. V gene TRBV5-8 combines with J gene TRBJ1-5, with D unclear. Trimming cost V 4 bases and J 3 bases, with 8 bases left between them. The germline gives CDR1 SGHTS, CDR2 YDEGEE. This CDR3 is 13 amino acids long.

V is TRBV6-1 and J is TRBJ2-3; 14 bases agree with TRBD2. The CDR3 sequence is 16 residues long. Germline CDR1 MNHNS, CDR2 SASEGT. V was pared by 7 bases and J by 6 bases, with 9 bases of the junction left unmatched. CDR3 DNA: TGTGCCAGCACCCGACTAGCGGGAGGGAAGGGGGATACGCAGTATTTT. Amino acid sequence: CASTRLAGGKGDTQYF.

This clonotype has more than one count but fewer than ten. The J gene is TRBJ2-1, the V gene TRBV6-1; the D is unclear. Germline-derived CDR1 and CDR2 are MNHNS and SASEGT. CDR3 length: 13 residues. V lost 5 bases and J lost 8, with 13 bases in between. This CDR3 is CASSLNSRYEQFF. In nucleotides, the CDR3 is TGTGCCAGCAGTCTTAACAGCCGGTATGAGCAGTTCTTC.

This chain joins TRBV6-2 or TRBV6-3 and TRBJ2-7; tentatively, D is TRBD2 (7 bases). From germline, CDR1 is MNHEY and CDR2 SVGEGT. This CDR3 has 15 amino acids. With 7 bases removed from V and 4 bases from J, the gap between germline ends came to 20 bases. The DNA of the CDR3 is TGTGCCAGCAACACCGGGGGCTCGGGAGGATACGAGCAGTACTTC. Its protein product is CASNTGGSGGYEQYF.

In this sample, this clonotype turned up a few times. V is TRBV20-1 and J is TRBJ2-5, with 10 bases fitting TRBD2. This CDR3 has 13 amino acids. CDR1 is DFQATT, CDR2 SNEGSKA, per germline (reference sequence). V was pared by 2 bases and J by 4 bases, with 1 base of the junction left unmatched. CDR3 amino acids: CSARLAGVETQYF. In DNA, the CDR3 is TGCAGTGCTAGACTAGCGGGAGTAGAGACCCAGTACTTC.

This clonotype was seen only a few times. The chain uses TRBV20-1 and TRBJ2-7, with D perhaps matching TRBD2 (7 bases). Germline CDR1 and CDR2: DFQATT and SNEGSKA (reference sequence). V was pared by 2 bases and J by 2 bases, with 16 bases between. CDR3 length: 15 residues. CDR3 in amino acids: CSARRGGGFAYEQYF. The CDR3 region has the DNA TGCAGTGCTAGAAGGGGGGGAGGTTTTGCCTACGAGCAGTACTTC.

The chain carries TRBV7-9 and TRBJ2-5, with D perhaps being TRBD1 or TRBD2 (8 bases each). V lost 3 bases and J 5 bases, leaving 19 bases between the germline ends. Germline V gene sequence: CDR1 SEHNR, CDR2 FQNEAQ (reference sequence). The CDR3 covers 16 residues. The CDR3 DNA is TGTGCCAGCAGCTTTAGCGGGACAGGAATCGGGGAGACCCAGTACTTC. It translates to CASSFSGTGIGETQYF.

DNA for the CDR3: TGTGCCAGTAGTGAGGTGGGACTCGCTAGCTCCTACAATGAGCAGTTCTTC. Translating gives CASSEVGLASSYNEQFF. V and J are TRBV19 and TRBJ2-1; D is possibly TRBD2 (6 bases). Germline V gene lookup returns CDR1 LNHDA and CDR2 SQIVND (reference sequence). V lost 5 bases and J 0 bases, leaving 17 bases between the germline ends. The CDR3 length is 17 residues.

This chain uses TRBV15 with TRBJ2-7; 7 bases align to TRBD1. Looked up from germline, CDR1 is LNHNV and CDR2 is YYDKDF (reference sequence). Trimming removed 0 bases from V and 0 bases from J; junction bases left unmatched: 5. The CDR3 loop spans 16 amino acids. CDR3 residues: CATSRDGAGGSYEQYF. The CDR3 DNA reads TGTGCCACCAGCAGAGATGGGGCAGGGGGCTCCTACGAGCAGTACTTC.

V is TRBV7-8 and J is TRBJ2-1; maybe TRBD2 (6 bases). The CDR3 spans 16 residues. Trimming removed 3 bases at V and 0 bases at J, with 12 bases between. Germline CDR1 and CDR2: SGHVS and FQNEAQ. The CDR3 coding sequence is TGTGCCAGCAGCTTTAGGAGGGTTTTCTCCTACAATGAGCAGTTCTTC. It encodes CASSFRRVFSYNEQFF.

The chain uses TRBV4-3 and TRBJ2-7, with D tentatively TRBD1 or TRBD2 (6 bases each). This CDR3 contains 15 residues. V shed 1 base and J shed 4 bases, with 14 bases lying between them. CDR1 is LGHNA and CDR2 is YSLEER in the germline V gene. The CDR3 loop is CASSQGPGEVYEQYF. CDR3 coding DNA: TGCGCCAGCAGCCAAGGCCCAGGGGAGGTTTACGAGCAGTACTTC.

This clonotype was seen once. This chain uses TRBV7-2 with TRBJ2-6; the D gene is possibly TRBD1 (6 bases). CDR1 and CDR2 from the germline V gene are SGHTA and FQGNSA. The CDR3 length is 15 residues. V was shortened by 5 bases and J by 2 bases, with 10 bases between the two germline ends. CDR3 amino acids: CASSIQGAGANVLTF. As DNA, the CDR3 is TGTGCCAGCAGCATACAGGGTGCTGGGGCCAACGTCCTGACTTTC. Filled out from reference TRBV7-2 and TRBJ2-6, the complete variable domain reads GAGVSQSPSNKVTEKGKDVELRCDPISGHTALYWYRQSLGQGLEFLIYFQGNSAPDKSGLPSDRFSAERTGGSVSTLTIQRTQQEDSAVYLCASSIQGAGANVLTFGAGSRLTVL.

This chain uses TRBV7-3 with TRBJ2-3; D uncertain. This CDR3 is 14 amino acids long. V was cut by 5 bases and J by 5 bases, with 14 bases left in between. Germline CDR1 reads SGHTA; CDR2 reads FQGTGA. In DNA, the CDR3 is TGTGCCAGCAGCCTGATGCAGAAGATAGATACGCAGTATTTT. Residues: CASSLMQKIDTQYF.

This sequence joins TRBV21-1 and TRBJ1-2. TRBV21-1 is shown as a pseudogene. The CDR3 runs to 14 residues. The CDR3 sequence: CASSKKRLLYGYTF. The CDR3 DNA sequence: TGTGCCAGCAGCAAAAAGAGGCTGCTCTATGGCTACACCTTC.

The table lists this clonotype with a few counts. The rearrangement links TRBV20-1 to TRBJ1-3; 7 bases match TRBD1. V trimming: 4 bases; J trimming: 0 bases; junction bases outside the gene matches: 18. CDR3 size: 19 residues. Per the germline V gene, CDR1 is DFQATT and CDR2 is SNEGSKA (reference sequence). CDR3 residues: CSAKRPGQTPPYSGNTIYF. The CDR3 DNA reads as TGCAGTGCTAAGAGACCGGGACAGACTCCTCCGTACTCTGGAAACACCATATATTTT.